The 3 T cell receptor beta chains reported below all come from one sample, sequenced in a study of T cell repertoires in cytomegalovirus infection. Each CDR3 protein gets one entry after TCRdb re-called the reads with MiXCR. The data show about 130,000 distinct CDR3 sequences, roughly a quarter seen once. For these receptors, no antigen is known. Sequenced material: PBMCs, sequenced either directly or after in vitro stimulation (not recorded which). The receptors originated from a human donor in good health (CMV status not recorded). Some clones in this sample may be carry-over from other donors' samples.

This clonotype has a handful of counts. The chain has TRBV7-9 and TRBJ2-3; D tentatively reads TRBD1 or TRBD2 (5 bases each). Germline CDR1 and CDR2: SEHNR and FQNEAQ (reference sequence). The CDR3 is 19 amino acids. V dropped 0 bases and J dropped 1 base, with 20 bases sitting between them. DNA for the CDR3: TGTGCCAGCAGCTTAGCGCGTGGAAAGGGGACCGGGGGCACAGATACGCAGTATTTT. Translated: CASSLARGKGTGGTDTQYF.

This clonotype was detected ten times or more. The chain is built from TRBV27 and TRBJ1-3; no definite D call. CDR3 length: 14 amino acids. Germline-derived CDR1 and CDR2 are MNHEY and SMNVEV (reference sequence). Trimming pared 2 bases from V and 0 bases from J, leaving 5 bases between. Written as DNA, the CDR3 is TGTGCCAGCAGTTTAGGCATCTCTGGAAACACCATATATTTT. Residues: CASSLGISGNTIYF.

This clonotype is medium-sized (0.01 to 0.1%) by share. The DNA of the CDR3 is TGTGCCAGCAGTGGTGCCCGGGGACAGGGCGGGGAGAACTCCTACAATGAGCAGTTCTTC. This encodes CASSGARGQGGENSYNEQFF. The chain has TRBV7-6 and TRBJ2-1; 9 bases fit TRBD1. Germline lookup yields CDR1 SGHVS and CDR2 FNYEAQ. The CDR3 spans 20 residues. The J segment lost 0 bases and the V segment lost 6 bases, leaving 18 bases of the junction unmatched.